The clone carrying this T cell receptor beta chain was recorded a few times. The sample belongs to a study of blood T cell repertoires in COVID-19. As originally analysed: Amplification of reference gene primers was used by the study to estimate nucleated cell counts. TCRdb's copy holds only in-frame clones and misses some; the assay was immunoSEQ multiplex PCR. V, J and clone size are those of that table, while D and trimming were read from the DNA. The sample consists of about 140,000 clones, over 75% of them appearing once. The source is a woman aged 45 to 65 who had recovered from COVID-19. Sequences were obtained from PBMCs or T cells enriched from blood (not recorded which).

The CDR3 bases are TGTGCCAGCAGCCAAGAGGGGGGTAGTAGCAATCAGCCCCAGCATTTT. Translated, it gives CASSQEGGSSNQPQHF. The V gene is TRBV4-2, the J gene TRBJ1-5; D possibly corresponds to TRBD1 (5 bases). The CDR3 runs 16 residues. V gave up 0 bases and J gave up 0 bases, with 9 bases separating them. Per germline, CDR1 LGHNA and CDR2 YNFKEQ.